These 13 T cell receptor beta chains were all obtained from the same sample, sequenced in a study of OX40 agonist ivuxolimab in advanced cancers. Profiling relied on immunoSEQ multiplex PCR, and the TCRdb table lists in-frame clones only, not all of them. Among tens of thousands of clones listed, approximately 80% were seen once. The material was CD4+ or CD8+ T cells sorted from blood, obtained in a trial of the OX40 agonist ivuxolimab. These receptors originate from an adult with an advanced solid tumor such as melanoma, head and neck, liver or kidney cancer.

This clone was found once. This chain uses TRBV14 with TRBJ2-1; weak D call: TRBD2 (6 bases). This CDR3 is 17 amino acids long. From germline, CDR1 is SGHDN and CDR2 FVKESK. The germline V and J ends were trimmed by 2 bases and 13 bases, with 27 bases remaining between them. The CDR3 DNA is TGTGCCAGCAGCCAAAAAAAGGAGGGGCCTACTAGACGCGGACAGTTCTTC. Amino acid sequence: CASSQKKEGPTRRGQFF.

This chain links TRBV5-4 with TRBJ1-3; D perhaps matches TRBD1 (6 bases). V lost 2 bases, J lost 1 base, and 7 bases lay in between. This CDR3 contains 14 residues. CDR1 SGHNT and CDR2 YYREEE come from the germline V gene (reference sequence). The CDR3 is CASSLTGSGNTIYF. CDR3 bases: TGTGCCAGCAGCTTAACAGGGTCTGGAAACACCATATATTTT.

V and J are TRBV16 and TRBJ1-1; a possible D gene is TRBD1 (5 bases). The CDR3 spans 14 residues. Germline V lookup: CDR1 KGHSY, CDR2 FQNENV. Deletions cut 0 bases from V and 1 base from J, with 6 bases between. In DNA, the CDR3 is TGTGCCAGCAGCCAATCGCAGGGGAACACTGAAGCTTTCTTT. Translation: CASSQSQGNTEAFF.

The rearrangement uses TRBV10-2 and TRBJ2-1; maybe TRBD2 (5 bases). V was shortened by 6 bases and J by 2 bases, with 5 bases between the two germline ends. Per germline, CDR1 WSHSY and CDR2 SAAADI. The CDR3 is 12 residues long. The CDR3 sequence: CASRLAYNEQFF. CDR3 DNA sequence: TGCGCCAGCAGACTAGCCTACAATGAGCAGTTCTTC.

CDR3 nucleotide sequence: TGTGCCAGCAGCTTGGATGCGGGGGGGTCTTACGAGCAGTACTTC. This gives the protein CASSLDAGGSYEQYF. The chain links TRBV5-6 to TRBJ2-7, with 9 nucleotides matching TRBD2. The J segment lost 4 bases and the V segment lost 0 bases, leaving 5 bases of the junction unmatched. CDR1 SGHDT and CDR2 YYEEEE come from the germline V gene. The CDR3 length is 15 residues.

The V and J genes are TRBV11-1 and TRBJ1-2, with 7 nucleotides matching TRBD1. The ends lost 2 bases at V and 6 bases at J; junction bases unmatched: 3. The CDR3 has 13 residues. The germline V gene has CDR1 SGHAT and CDR2 FQDESV (reference sequence). CDR3 DNA: TGTGCCAGCAGCTTAACTACAGGGGATGGCTACACCTTC. This sequence encodes CASSLTTGDGYTF.

This sequence joins TRBV5-1 and TRBJ2-7; D remains ambiguous. V was clipped by 4 bases and J by 4 bases, with 27 bases between them. The CDR3 length is 18 residues. Germline V lookup: CDR1 SGHRS, CDR2 YFSETQ. For the CDR3, the DNA is TGCGCCAGCAGCAAAACTCAATCAATAGCCACGTCCCCGTACGAGCAGTACTTC. It specifies CASSKTQSIATSPYEQYF.

The chain has TRBV7-8 and TRBJ2-7; tentatively, D is TRBD2 (7 bases). The CDR3 totals 14 residues. Germline V lookup: CDR1 SGHVS, CDR2 FQNEAQ. Trimming shortened V by 5 bases and J by 0 bases, and 11 bases separated the two germline ends. The CDR3 protein is CASSPGGDSYEQYF. DNA of the CDR3: TGTGCCAGCAGCCCGGGGGGCGACTCCTACGAGCAGTACTTC.

This sequence joins TRBV15 and TRBJ2-1, with D hard to call. This CDR3 spans 12 amino acids. V was clipped by 1 base and J by 6 bases, with 4 bases between them. Germline V gene lookup returns CDR1 LNHNV and CDR2 YYDKDF (reference sequence). The CDR3: CATSRAGNEQFF. CDR3 bases: TGTGCCACCAGCAGAGCGGGCAATGAGCAGTTCTTC.

The chain combines TRBV6-1 with TRBJ1-1; TRBD1 matches 10 bases. In germline, CDR1 is MNHNS, CDR2 SASEGT. With 7 bases clipped from V and 10 bases from J, the junction kept 12 bases outside the gene matches. The CDR3 covers 14 residues. CDR3 region: CASTGGGTGDRAFF. CDR3 sequence (DNA): TGTGCCAGCACCGGAGGGGGGACAGGGGACAGAGCTTTCTTT.

The J gene is TRBJ2-7, the V gene TRBV7-2, with a tentative D call TRBD1 (5 bases). The V end was cut by 3 bases, the J end by 4 bases, with 16 bases between. Per the germline V gene, CDR1 is SGHTA and CDR2 is FQGNSA. This CDR3 is 15 amino acids long. This CDR3 reads CASSFAGPTGYEQYF. The CDR3 coding sequence is TGTGCCAGCAGCTTTGCAGGGCCGACCGGGTACGAGCAGTACTTC.

The genes are TRBV5-1 and TRBJ1-1; D uncertain. The CDR3 loop spans 12 amino acids. The germline CDR1 and CDR2 sequences are SGHRS and YFSETQ. V lost 4 bases and J 1 base, leaving 5 bases between the germline ends. CDR3 amino acids: CASSVGNTEAFF. Written as DNA, the CDR3 is TGCGCCAGCAGCGTCGGGAACACTGAAGCTTTCTTT.

This clone was counted only a few times. This sequence joins TRBV6-5 and TRBJ2-1; 7 bases map to TRBD1. The CDR3 totals 16 residues. With V trimmed by 2 bases and J by 2 bases, 6 bases remained unmatched. Germline V gene data show CDR1 as MNHEY and CDR2 as SVGAGI. This chain's CDR3 is CASSYVRQGPYNEQFF. In DNA form, the CDR3 reads TGTGCCAGCAGTTACGTTCGACAGGGCCCCTACAATGAGCAGTTCTTC.